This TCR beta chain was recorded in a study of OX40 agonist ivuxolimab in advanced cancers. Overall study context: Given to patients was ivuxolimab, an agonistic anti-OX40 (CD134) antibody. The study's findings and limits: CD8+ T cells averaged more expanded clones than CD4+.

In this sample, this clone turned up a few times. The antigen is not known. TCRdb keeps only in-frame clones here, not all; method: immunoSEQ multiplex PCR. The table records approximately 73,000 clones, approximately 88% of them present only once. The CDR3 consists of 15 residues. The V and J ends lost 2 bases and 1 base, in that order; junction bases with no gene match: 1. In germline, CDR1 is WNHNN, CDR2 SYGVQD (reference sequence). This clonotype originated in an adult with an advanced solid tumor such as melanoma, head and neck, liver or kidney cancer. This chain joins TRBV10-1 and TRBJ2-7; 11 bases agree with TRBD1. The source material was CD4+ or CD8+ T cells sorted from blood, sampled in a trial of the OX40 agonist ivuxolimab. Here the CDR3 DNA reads TGCGCCAGCAGTGAGGGACAGGGGGCGTCCTACGAGCAGTACTTC. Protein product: CASSEGQGASYEQYF.